One and the same sample provided the 29 T cell receptor beta chains below, sequenced in a study of blood T cell repertoires in COVID-19. Clones were sequenced by immunoSEQ multiplex PCR, and TCRdb holds only the in-frame ones, with some missing. The sample lists about 300,000 clones; around 88% were seen once. The specimen was peripheral blood. The receptors come from a woman in her 30s who had recovered from COVID-19.

This clone was detected once. This chain connects TRBV25-1 to TRBJ2-5; possibly TRBD2 for D (6 bases). This CDR3 is 15 amino acids long. Trimming removed 1 base at V and 5 bases at J, with 14 bases between. Germline CDR1 and CDR2: MGHDK and SYGVNS. The CDR3 DNA reads as TGTGCCAGCAGTGAATTACACAACGGAGGGGAGACCCAGTACTTC. This encodes CASSELHNGGETQYF.

The rearrangement uses TRBV7-9 and TRBJ2-3; a possible D gene is TRBD2 (6 bases). This CDR3 has 17 amino acids. CDR1 and CDR2 from the germline V gene are SEHNR and FQNEAQ (reference sequence). V lost 0 bases to trimming and J lost 2 bases, with 15 bases between them. The CDR3 spells CASSLAPGLPDTDTQYF. The CDR3 region has the DNA TGTGCCAGCAGCTTAGCCCCGGGACTCCCCGACACAGATACGCAGTATTTT.

The chain couples TRBV19 to TRBJ1-2, with D perhaps matching TRBD1 (6 bases). The CDR3 sequence is 15 residues long. From germline, CDR1 is LNHDA and CDR2 SQIVND (reference sequence). V was shortened by 7 bases and J by 0 bases, with 15 bases between the two germline ends. The chain's CDR3 is CASTLVGGPNYGYTF. Written as DNA, the CDR3 is TGTGCCAGTACCCTTGTTGGGGGCCCTAACTATGGCTACACCTTC.

The count of this clone is one. The chain links TRBV6-1 to TRBJ2-7, with 7 bases identical to TRBD2. CDR1 is MNHNS and CDR2 is SASEGT in the germline V gene. Trimming cost V 3 bases and J 12 bases; bases outside gene matches: 11. This CDR3 comprises 13 residues. CDR3: CASSEGEGSPRYF. Here the CDR3 DNA reads TGTGCCAGCAGTGAGGGGGAGGGATCGCCGCGGTACTTC.

The chain combines TRBV28 with TRBJ1-1, with D unresolved. This CDR3 has 16 amino acids. Looked up from germline, CDR1 is MDHEN and CDR2 is SYDVKM. The V and J ends lost 5 bases and 0 bases respectively, with 16 bases between them. The CDR3 protein is CASSDPARNMNTEAFF. Written as DNA, the CDR3 is TGTGCCAGCAGTGACCCCGCGAGGAATATGAACACTGAAGCTTTCTTT.

The J gene is TRBJ2-7, the V gene TRBV7-9; 10 bases are shared with TRBD1. Losses at the gene ends were 5 bases for V and 1 base for J; bases not matched to a gene: 5. Germline V gene sequence: CDR1 SEHNR, CDR2 FQNEAQ (reference sequence). This CDR3 is 15 amino acids long. CDR3 region: CASSHMGQGSYEQYF. CDR3 nucleotide sequence: TGTGCCAGCAGCCACATGGGACAGGGGTCCTACGAGCAGTACTTC. The full variable domain, its missing parts supplied by reference TRBV7-9 and TRBJ2-7, is DTGVSQNPRHKITKRGQNVTFRCDPISEHNRLYWYRQTLGQGPEFLTYFQNEAQLEKSRLLSDRFSAERPKGSFSTLEIQRTEQGDSAMYLCASSHMGQGSYEQYFGPGTRLTVT.

This clone was observed a single time. The chain couples TRBV7-2 to TRBJ2-1; TRBD1 matches at 8 bases. The CDR3 is 16 residues long. Germline trimming cut 5 bases from V and 5 bases from J; bases unmatched to any gene: 11. Germline lookup yields CDR1 SGHTA and CDR2 FQGNSA. CDR3 in amino acids: CASSVLQGEVDNEQFF. In nucleotides, the CDR3 is TGTGCCAGCAGCGTCCTACAGGGGGAAGTCGACAATGAGCAGTTCTTC.

The rearrangement joins TRBV30 to TRBJ1-4, with TRBD1 matching 9 bases. The trim removed 8 bases at V and 6 bases at J, leaving 16 bases unmatched. The CDR3 consists of 16 residues. From germline, CDR1 is GTSNPN and CDR2 SVGIG (reference sequence). The CDR3 DNA reads as TGTGCCGGGAAACCAGAGGGGACAGGGAGGGATGAAAAACTGTTTTTT. Amino acids: CAGKPEGTGRDEKLFF. The full variable domain, rest sourced from reference TRBV30 and TRBJ1-4, is SQTIHQWPATLVQPVGSPLSLECTVEGTSNPNLYWYRQAAGRGLQLLFYSVGIGQISSEVPQNLSASRPQDRQFILSSKKLLLSDSGFYLCAGKPEGTGRDEKLFFGSGTQLSVL.

The rearrangement links TRBV7-9 to TRBJ2-5; 8 bases are shared with TRBD1. Germline V gene lookup returns CDR1 SEHNR and CDR2 FQNEAQ (reference sequence). This CDR3 comprises 13 residues. V shed 4 bases, J shed 5 bases, and the junction held 3 bases outside the gene matches. The CDR3 reads CASSSRTGETQYF. The CDR3 bases are TGTGCCAGCAGCTCCCGGACAGGGGAGACCCAGTACTTC.

The CDR3 loop is CASSQARPGLGTGELFF. CDR3 DNA: TGTGCCAGCAGCCAAGCCCGTCCGGGACTTGGCACCGGGGAGCTGTTTTTT. The chain uses TRBV11-2 and TRBJ2-2, with a possible D match to TRBD2 (6 bases). Trimming took off 5 bases at V and 4 bases at J, with 20 bases between the two ends. Looked up from germline, CDR1 is SGHAT and CDR2 is FQNNGV. CDR3 length: 17 amino acids.

The chain combines TRBV9 with TRBJ2-5; possibly TRBD2 for D (5 bases). The CDR3 is made up of 12 amino acids. Per germline, CDR1 SGDLS and CDR2 YYNGEE. The V end was cut by 4 bases, the J end by 5 bases, with 9 bases between. CDR3 sequence (DNA): TGTGCCAGCAGCCCCGAGCGGGAGACCCAGTACTTC. This codes for CASSPERETQYF.

The chain combines TRBV6-1 with TRBJ2-5; TRBD2 agrees at 14 bases. The CDR3 length is 16 residues. Germline-derived CDR1 and CDR2 are MNHNS and SASEGT. Trimming took 4 bases from V and 5 from J; bases not matched to a gene: 6. CDR3 region: CASSVWTSGGMETQYF. Here the CDR3 DNA reads TGTGCCAGCAGTGTTTGGACTAGCGGGGGGATGGAGACCCAGTACTTC.

The gene calls are TRBV5-1 and TRBJ1-6, with D maybe TRBD1 (6 bases). The germline V gene has CDR1 SGHRS and CDR2 YFSETQ. Trimming removed 6 bases at V and 6 bases at J, with 16 bases between. The CDR3 is 15 amino acids. The CDR3 DNA reads as TGCGCCAGCACGTTACAGGGATCGTTTAATTCACCCCTCCACTTT. Protein sequence: CASTLQGSFNSPLHF.

V is TRBV18 and J is TRBJ2-6; D is ambiguous. This CDR3 spans 15 amino acids. Germline V CDR1 and CDR2: KGHSH, LQKENI. The V end was cut by 3 bases, the J end by 0 bases, with 6 bases between. CDR3 sequence reads: CASSPAPSGANVLTF. The CDR3 DNA reads as TGTGCCAGCTCACCCGCGCCCTCTGGGGCCAACGTCCTGACTTTC.

V gene TRBV15 combines with J gene TRBJ2-5, with TRBD1 matching 11 bases. After removal of 0 bases from V and 4 bases from J, the junction contained 7 bases not matched to a gene. The germline CDR1 and CDR2 sequences are LNHNV and YYDKDF (reference sequence). This CDR3 contains 17 residues. The CDR3 DNA follows: TGTGCCACCAGCAGAGAGTTTATGGGGACAGGGGGAGAGACCCAGTACTTC. Translated: CATSREFMGTGGETQYF. Based on the CDR3 plus reference TRBV15 and TRBJ2-5, the full variable domain is DAMVIQNPRYQVTQFGKPVTLSCSQTLNHNVMYWYQQKSSQAPKLLFHYYDKDFNNEADTPDNFQSRRPNTSFCFLDIRSPGLGDTAMYLCATSREFMGTGGETQYFGPGTRLLVL.

This chain connects TRBV3-1 (or the pseudogene TRBV3-2) to TRBJ2-3, with TRBD2 matching 10 bases. V was pared by 2 bases and J by 6 bases, with 5 bases of the junction left unmatched. The CDR3 consists of 15 residues. CDR1 is LGHDT and CDR2 is YNNKEL in the germline V gene (reference sequence). The CDR3 sequence: CASSQTGTSVDTQYF. The DNA of the CDR3 is TGTGCCAGCAGCCAAACCGGGACTAGCGTGGATACGCAGTATTTT.

This chain uses TRBV6-4 with TRBJ1-1; maybe TRBD1 (5 bases). V shed 5 bases and J shed 1 base, with 11 bases lying between them. The V gene's germline CDR1 is MRHNA and CDR2 SNTAGT. The CDR3 is 14 amino acids. The CDR3 spells CASSYDTGNTEAFF. DNA for the CDR3: TGTGCCAGCAGTTACGATACAGGGAACACTGAAGCTTTCTTT.

V usage is TRBV5-1 and J usage is TRBJ2-5; 7 positions match TRBD2. Trimming took 1 base from V and 1 from J; bases not matched to a gene: 1. The CDR3 has 14 amino acids. Germline V gives CDR1 SGHRS, CDR2 YFSETQ. The CDR3 bases are TGCGCCAGCAGCTTGTGGGGGGGCCAAGAGACCCAGTACTTC. It encodes CASSLWGGQETQYF.

The chain couples TRBV6-5 to TRBJ1-1; no firm D call. CDR1 and CDR2 from the germline V gene are MNHEY and SVGAGI. This CDR3 comprises 13 residues. Trimming pared 8 bases from V and 2 bases from J, leaving 12 bases between. The CDR3 loop is CASCSPGNTEAFF. The CDR3 DNA sequence: TGTGCCAGCTGCTCCCCAGGTAACACTGAAGCTTTCTTT.

The chain is built from TRBV5-5 and TRBJ1-5, with 9 bases fitting TRBD1. The CDR3 consists of 14 residues. Trimming cost V 3 bases and J 5 bases; bases outside gene matches: 3. Germline V gene data show CDR1 as SGHKS and CDR2 as YYEKEE (reference sequence). In DNA, the CDR3 is TGTGCCAGCAGCTCGGGACAGGGTTATCAGCCCCAGCATTTT. Encoded protein: CASSSGQGYQPQHF.

This chain connects TRBV28 to TRBJ2-3; TRBD1 matches at 9 bases. From germline, CDR1 is MDHEN and CDR2 SYDVKM. This CDR3 is 16 amino acids long. J was trimmed by 0 bases and V by 6 bases; bases with no gene match: 7. The CDR3 sequence: CASSPWDRASTDTQYF. The CDR3 DNA is TGTGCCAGCAGCCCGTGGGACAGGGCTAGCACAGATACGCAGTATTTT. The full variable domain, in which reference TRBV28 and TRBJ2-3 provide the parts outside the CDR3, is DVKVTQSSRYLVKRTGEKVFLECVQDMDHENMFWYRQDPGLGLRLIYFSYDVKMKEKGDIPEGYSVSREKKERFSLILESASTNQTSMYLCASSPWDRASTDTQYFGPGTRLTVL.

The V and J genes are TRBV28 and TRBJ2-7; 9 bases align to TRBD2. Losses at the gene ends were 6 bases for V and 3 bases for J; bases not matched to a gene: 6. CDR1 is MDHEN and CDR2 is SYDVKM in the germline V gene. The CDR3 has 14 amino acids. The CDR3 DNA reads TGTGCCAGCAGACTTAGCGGGGGTCTCTACGAGCAGTACTTC. This sequence encodes CASRLSGGLYEQYF.

This clone was seen just once. The chain has TRBV7-3 and TRBJ2-3; 8 bases are shared with TRBD2. With V trimmed by 2 bases and J by 5 bases, 0 bases remained unmatched. In germline, CDR1 is SGHTA, CDR2 FQGTGA. This CDR3 has 13 amino acids. The DNA for the CDR3 is TGTGCCAGCAGCTTACGGGGGGGAGATACGCAGTATTTT. It translates to CASSLRGGDTQYF.

The chain joins TRBV3-1 (or the pseudogene TRBV3-2) to TRBJ2-7; 12 positions agree with TRBD2. V gave up 4 bases and J gave up 7 bases; unmatched junction bases: 8. Germline V CDR1 and CDR2: LGHDT, YNNKEL (reference sequence). The CDR3 sequence is 15 residues long. CDR3 coding DNA: TGTGCCAGCAGCCCTGGACTAGCGGGGTTCTTGGAGCAGTACTTC. It encodes CASSPGLAGFLEQYF.

This clone is a singleton in its sample. The chain links TRBV7-8 to TRBJ2-5, with 12 bases matching TRBD1. This CDR3 is 16 amino acids long. J lost 6 bases, V lost 2 bases, and 7 bases had no gene match. Germline assignment: CDR1 SGHVS and CDR2 FQNEAQ. CDR3 DNA sequence: TGTGCCAGCAGCTTAATGACCGGGACAGGGGGCCAGACCCAGTACTTC. Its protein product is CASSLMTGTGGQTQYF.

As DNA, the CDR3 is TGTGCCAGCAGCGTAGAGAGGAGTTCACCCCTCCACTTT. Amino acid sequence: CASSVERSSPLHF. The J gene is TRBJ1-6, the V gene TRBV7-2; D remains ambiguous. This CDR3 has 13 residues. Per germline, CDR1 SGHTA and CDR2 FQGNSA. V was pared by 5 bases and J by 9 bases, with 11 bases between.

CDR3 region: CASSLGSTQYF. The DNA of the CDR3 is TGTGCCAGCAGTTTGGGTAGCACGCAGTATTTT. The gene calls are TRBV28 and TRBJ2-3, with D uncertain. V was trimmed by 3 bases and J by 9 bases, leaving 7 bases between them. The CDR3 has 11 amino acids. The germline gives CDR1 MDHEN, CDR2 SYDVKM.

The V gene is TRBV4-2, the J gene TRBJ1-2; D unresolved. Germline V lookup: CDR1 LGHNA, CDR2 YNFKEQ. Trimming pared 0 bases from V and 4 bases from J, leaving 12 bases between. The CDR3 loop spans 15 amino acids. The CDR3 DNA reads TGTGCCAGCAGCCAAGATCCCCAACGAGGCTATGGCTACACCTTC. This gives the protein CASSQDPQRGYGYTF.

V usage is TRBV7-6 and J usage is TRBJ2-7; D ambiguous. Between the trimmed V and J ends, which lost 5 bases and 0 bases, there was a span of 14 bases. Per germline, CDR1 SGHVS and CDR2 FNYEAQ. CDR3 size: 15 residues. The CDR3 reads CASSPLGLYSYEQYF. The DNA of the CDR3 is TGTGCCAGCAGCCCACTGGGCCTATACTCCTACGAGCAGTACTTC.